This is a list of T cell receptor beta chains from one sample in a study of lung T cells in sarcoidosis with Löfgren's syndrome. Each CDR3 protein gets one entry after TCRdb re-called the reads with MiXCR. The profile shows about 19,000 distinct CDR3 sequences, around 20% of them singletons. Sequenced: CD4+ T cells from bronchoalveolar lavage. The receptors shown here come from a human donor with sarcoidosis (Löfgren's syndrome or another form), or a control subject (not recorded which). Each CDR3 is given with its conserved first and last residue. The D gene is left open where the match is weak. Expanded clones get a size class; other rows say once, few or many, or leave the size out.

NA TRBJ2-7 TRBV30 NA TGTGCCTGGAACAATCCCCCGGGAAGCTACGAGCAGTACTTC CAWNNPPGSYEQYF
many TRBJ2-1 TRBV5-1 NA TGCGCCAGCAGCTCTCTGGGGGGCAATGAGCAGTTCTTC CASSSLGGNEQFF
few TRBJ2-3 TRBV19 NA TGTGCCAGTAGTATAGGGAGTAGCGGACACACAGATACGCAGTATTTT CASSIGSSGHTDTQYF
NA TRBJ1-1 TRBV10-3 NA TGTGCCATCAAACCGACGGGAAACACTGAAGCTTTCTTT CAIKPTGNTEAFF
many TRBJ1-1 TRBV28 NA TGTGCCAGCAAATCTTGGGGCCTGAACACTGAAGCTTTCTTT CASKSWGLNTEAFF
many TRBJ1-1 TRBV5-1 TRBD1 TGCGCCAGCAGCAGAAAGACAGGGGGCACTGAAGCTTTCTTT CASSRKTGGTEAFF
few TRBJ1-4 TRBV2 NA TGTGCCAGCAGTGAAGCGCTTCGTGCGGCTAATGAAAAACTGTTTTTT CASSEALRAANEKLFF
many TRBJ2-1 TRBV4-3 NA TGCGCCAGCAGCCAAGGGGGGACTGGATCCGACAATGAGCAGTTCTTC CASSQGGTGSDNEQFF
NA TRBJ1-1 TRBV29-1 NA TGCAGCGTTGAAGCCTCGGGGGCGAACACTGAAGCTTTCTTT CSVEASGANTEAFF
many TRBJ1-5 TRBV12-3/TRBV12-4 NA TGTGCCAGCAGTAATTACCCGGGAAAAGGCGATCAGCCCCAGCATTTT CASSNYPGKGDQPQHF
medium-sized TRBJ2-1 TRBV28 TRBD2 TGTGCCAGCAGTTCCCGACTAGCGGGAGGGGATGAGCAGTTCTTC CASSSRLAGGDEQFF
medium-sized TRBJ1-5 TRBV27 NA TGTGCCAGCAGTTTGCGGCAGGGTAATCAGCCCCAGCATTTT CASSLRQGNQPQHF
many TRBJ2-5 TRBV20-1 NA TGCAGCCCTAGGGGGATCGAGACCCAGTACTTC CSPRGIETQYF
NA TRBJ2-1 TRBV6-1 TRBD1 TGTGCCAGCAATACTCAAGCCTGGACAGGCGTAAATGATCAGTTCTTC CASNTQAWTGVNDQFF
few TRBJ2-3 TRBV11-2 NA TGTGCCAGCAGCTCAGGGAGCCCTAGCACAGATACGCAGTATTTT CASSSGSPSTDTQYF
NA TRBJ2-3 TRBV9 NA TGTGCCAGCAGCGTTAGCGTCAGCACAGATACGCAGTATTTT CASSVSVSTDTQYF
many TRBJ1-2 TRBV4-1 NA TGCGCCAGCAGCCAAGGACAGGTTGGCTACACCTTC CASSQGQVGYTF
few TRBJ2-7 TRBV2 TRBD2 TGTGCCAGCAAGTTGGCGGGAGGAGGGGCCGAGCAGTACTTC CASKLAGGGAEQYF
many TRBJ2-5 TRBV6-2/TRBV6-3 NA TGTGCCAGCAGTAGAATTTACGGGGAGACCCAGTACTTC CASSRIYGETQYF
NA TRBJ2-1 TRBV5-1 TRBD1 TGCGCCAGCAGCCCAAGGACAGGGAGACTGTTCGACTCCTACAATGAGCAGTTCTTC CASSPRTGRLFDSYNEQFF
medium-sized TRBJ1-1 TRBV28 NA TGTGCCAGCAGTTTAGAGAACACTGAAGCTTTCTTT CASSLENTEAFF
many TRBJ1-6 TRBV7-3 NA TGTGCCAGCAGCTTAAAGGGACGACAGAATTCACCCCTCCACTTT CASSLKGRQNSPLHF
many TRBJ2-7 TRBV19 TRBD2 TGTGCCAGTAGTATTTCTAGCGGGCCCTACGAGCAGTACTTC CASSISSGPYEQYF
many TRBJ2-3 TRBV24-1 NA TGTGCCACCAGTGATCGAATAGAACTAAGCACAGATACGCAGTATTTT CATSDRIELSTDTQYF
medium-sized TRBJ2-3 TRBV10-3 NA TGTGCCATCAGTGAGTCGGGTCCCTCTGATACGCAGTATTTT CAISESGPSDTQYF
NA TRBJ2-7 TRBV2 NA TGTGCCAGCACCAGGGGCGGTAGGAACTACGAGCAGTACTTC CASTRGGRNYEQYF
few TRBJ2-7 TRBV7-3 TRBD1 TGTGCCAGCAGCTTAATAATGTGGGGACAGGTCCACTACGAGCAGTACTTC CASSLIMWGQVHYEQYF
many TRBJ1-1 TRBV20-1 TRBD1 TGCAGTGCTCTCGGACAGGGGCGGACTGAAGCTTTCTTT CSALGQGRTEAFF
NA TRBJ2-7 TRBV29-1 NA TGCAGCGTTGGAAGCTTGCTAGGCGAGCAGTACTTC CSVGSLLGEQYF
medium-sized TRBJ2-5 TRBV20-1 TRBD1 TGCAGTGCTAGTATGGACAGGGGTTTAGGGGGCCAGTACTTC CSASMDRGLGGQYF
medium-sized TRBJ2-1 TRBV7-8 NA TGTGCCAGCAGCCCCCTATCGGAGCAGTTCTTC CASSPLSEQFF
medium-sized TRBJ2-1 TRBV20-1 NA TGCAGTGCCTCCTACAATGAGCAGTTCTTC CSASYNEQFF
many TRBJ1-2 TRBV2 NA TGTGCCAGTGGGCAGTATGGCTACACCTTC CASGQYGYTF
many TRBJ2-3 TRBV7-2 NA TGTGCCAGCAGCTTAGCGCGGTACAGCACAGATACGCAGTATTTT CASSLARYSTDTQYF
many TRBJ2-3 TRBV7-2 TRBD2 TGTGCCAGCAGCTGGCGCGCGGCTAGCGGGCGCACAGATACGCAGTATTTT CASSWRAASGRTDTQYF
medium-sized TRBJ2-5 TRBV27 TRBD1 TGTGCCAGCAGTTCGACAGGGGGCGGGGAGACCCAGTACTTC CASSSTGGGETQYF
medium-sized TRBJ2-1 TRBV6-2/TRBV6-3 TRBD2 TGTGCCAGCAGGGGACTAGCGGCCAGCTCCTACAATGAGCAGTTCTTC CASRGLAASSYNEQFF
medium-sized TRBJ2-3 TRBV6-1 NA TGTGCCAGCAGTCGACGACAGCCTACAGATACGCAGTATTTT CASSRRQPTDTQYF
few TRBJ1-2 TRBV18 TRBD1 TGTGCCAGCTCACCTGTTGTCAGGGGGCTAGGATTGAGTCGGGGCTACACCTTC CASSPVVRGLGLSRGYTF
many TRBJ1-1 TRBV4-2 NA TGTGCCAGCAGCTCAGGGGATTTGGGCACTGAAGCTTTCTTT CASSSGDLGTEAFF
medium-sized TRBJ2-7 TRBV6-1 TRBD2 TGTGCCAGCACGCGAGCGGGAGTTCCCTACGAGCAGTACTTC CASTRAGVPYEQYF
medium-sized TRBJ2-3 TRBV15 TRBD2 TGTGCCACCAGCAGATCCCCTCGACTAGCGGGAGACGCAGATACGCAGTATTTT CATSRSPRLAGDADTQYF
NA TRBJ2-3 TRBV6-2/TRBV6-3 NA TGTGCCAGCAAGAGGAGCGAGAGCACAGGTACGCAGTATTTT CASKRSESTGTQYF
medium-sized TRBJ2-5 TRBV24-1 NA TGTGCCACCAGTGATTTTAGGACCCCAGAGACCCAGTACTTC CATSDFRTPETQYF
many TRBJ1-2 TRBV28 NA TGTGCCAGCAGTTTAGGAGGTTACTATGGCTACACCTTC CASSLGGYYGYTF
many TRBJ1-2 TRBV7-9 NA TGTGCCAGCAGCGAGGTGGGGACGGATGGCTACACCTTC CASSEVGTDGYTF